This TCR beta chain was captured by sequencing in a study of blood T cell repertoires in COVID-19. Whole-study context: Sample material is recorded as cDNA or gDNA derived from T cells, B-cell-depleted T cells, or PBMCs.

The table came from immunoSEQ multiplex PCR; TCRdb's copy has only in-frame clones and leaves some out. The table shows some 400,000 clones, with around 87% occurring only once. V shed 5 bases and J shed 1 base, with 8 bases lying between them. Germline CDR1 WSHSY, CDR2 SAAADI. This CDR3 is built from 13 residues. The chain uses TRBV10-2 and TRBJ1-1, with D possibly TRBD1 on 6 matching bases. The origin of this receptor is a woman between 25 and 40 years old with COVID-19, enrolled during active disease. The sequenced sample was peripheral blood. The CDR3 nucleotides read TGCGCCAGCAGTCACAGGGAGAACACTGAAGCTTTCTTT. Translation gives CASSHRENTEAFF.